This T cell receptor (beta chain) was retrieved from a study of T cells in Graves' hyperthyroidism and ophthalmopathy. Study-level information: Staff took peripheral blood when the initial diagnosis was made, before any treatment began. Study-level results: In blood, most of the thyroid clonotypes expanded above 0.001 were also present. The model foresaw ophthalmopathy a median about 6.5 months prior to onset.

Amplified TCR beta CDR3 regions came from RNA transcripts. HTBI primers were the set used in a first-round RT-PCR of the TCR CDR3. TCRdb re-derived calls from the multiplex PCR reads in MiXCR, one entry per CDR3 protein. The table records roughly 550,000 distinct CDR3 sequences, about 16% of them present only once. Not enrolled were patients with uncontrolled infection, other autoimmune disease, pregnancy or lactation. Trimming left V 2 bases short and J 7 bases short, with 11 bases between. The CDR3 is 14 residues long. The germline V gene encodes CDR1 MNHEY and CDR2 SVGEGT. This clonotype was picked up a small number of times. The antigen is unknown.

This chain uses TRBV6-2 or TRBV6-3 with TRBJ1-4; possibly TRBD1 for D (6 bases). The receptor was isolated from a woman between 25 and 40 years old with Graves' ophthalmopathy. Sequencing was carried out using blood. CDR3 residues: CASSYGTFGEKLFF. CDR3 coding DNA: TGTGCCAGCAGTTACGGGACATTCGGTGAAAAACTGTTTTTT.